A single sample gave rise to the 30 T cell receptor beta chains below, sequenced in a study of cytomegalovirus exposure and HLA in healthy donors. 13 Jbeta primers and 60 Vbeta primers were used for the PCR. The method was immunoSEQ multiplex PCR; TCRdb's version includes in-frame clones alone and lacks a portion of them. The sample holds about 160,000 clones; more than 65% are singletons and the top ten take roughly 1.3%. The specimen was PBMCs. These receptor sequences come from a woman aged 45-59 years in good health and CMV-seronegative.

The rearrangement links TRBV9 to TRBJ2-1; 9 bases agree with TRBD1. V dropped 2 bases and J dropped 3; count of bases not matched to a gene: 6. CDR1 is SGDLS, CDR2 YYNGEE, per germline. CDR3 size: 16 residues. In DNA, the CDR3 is TGTGCCAGCAGCGTGACCGGGACAGGGCACTACAATGAGCAGTTCTTC. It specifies CASSVTGTGHYNEQFF.

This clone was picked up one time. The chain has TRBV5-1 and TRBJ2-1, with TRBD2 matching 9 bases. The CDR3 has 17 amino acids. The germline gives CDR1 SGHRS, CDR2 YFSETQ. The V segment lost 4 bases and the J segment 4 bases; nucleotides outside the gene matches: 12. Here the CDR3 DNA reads TGCGCCAGCAGCCGATCCGCAGCTAGCGGGAATTACAATGAGCAGTTCTTC. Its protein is CASSRSAASGNYNEQFF.

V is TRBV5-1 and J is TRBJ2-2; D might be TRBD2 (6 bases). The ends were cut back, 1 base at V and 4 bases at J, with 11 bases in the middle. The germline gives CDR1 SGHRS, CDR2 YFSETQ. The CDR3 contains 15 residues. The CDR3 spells CASSLNGGTTGELFF. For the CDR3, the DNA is TGCGCCAGCAGCTTGAATGGGGGGACCACCGGGGAGCTGTTTTTT.

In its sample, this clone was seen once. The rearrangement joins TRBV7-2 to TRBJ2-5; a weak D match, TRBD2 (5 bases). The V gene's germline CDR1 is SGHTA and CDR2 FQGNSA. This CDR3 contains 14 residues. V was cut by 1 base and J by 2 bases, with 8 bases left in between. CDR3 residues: CASSLVREQETQYF. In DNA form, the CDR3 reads TGTGCCAGCAGCTTAGTACGGGAACAAGAGACCCAGTACTTC.

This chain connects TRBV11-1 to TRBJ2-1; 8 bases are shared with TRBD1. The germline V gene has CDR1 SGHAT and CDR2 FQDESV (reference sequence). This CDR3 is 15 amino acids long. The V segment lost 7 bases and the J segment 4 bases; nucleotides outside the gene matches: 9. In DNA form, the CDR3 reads TGTGCCAGCACCGAAGGGACAGGTGGTTACAATGAGCAGTTCTTC. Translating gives CASTEGTGGYNEQFF.

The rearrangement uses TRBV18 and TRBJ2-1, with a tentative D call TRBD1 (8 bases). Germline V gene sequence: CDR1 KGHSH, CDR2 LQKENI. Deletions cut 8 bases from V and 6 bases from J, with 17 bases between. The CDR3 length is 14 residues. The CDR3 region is CASLRTGRVNEQFF. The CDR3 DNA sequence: TGTGCCAGCCTCCGGACAGGGAGGGTCAATGAGCAGTTCTTC.

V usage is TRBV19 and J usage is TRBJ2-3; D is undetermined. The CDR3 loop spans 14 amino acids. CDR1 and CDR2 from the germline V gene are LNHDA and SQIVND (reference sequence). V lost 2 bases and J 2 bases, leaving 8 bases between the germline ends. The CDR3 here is CASSIMTSTDTQYF. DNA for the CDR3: TGTGCCAGTAGTATAATGACATCCACAGATACGCAGTATTTT.

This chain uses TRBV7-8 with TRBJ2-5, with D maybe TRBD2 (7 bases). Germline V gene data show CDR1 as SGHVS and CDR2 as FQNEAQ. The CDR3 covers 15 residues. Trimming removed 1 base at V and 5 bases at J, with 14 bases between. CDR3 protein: CASSLGIGGVETQYF. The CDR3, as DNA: TGTGCCAGCAGCTTAGGAATAGGGGGGGTCGAGACCCAGTACTTC.

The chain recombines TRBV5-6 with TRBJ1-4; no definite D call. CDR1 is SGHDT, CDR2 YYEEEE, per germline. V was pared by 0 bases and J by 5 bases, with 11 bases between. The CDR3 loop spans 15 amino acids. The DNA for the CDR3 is TGTGCCAGCAGCTTGGCCGCGGGGAAAAATGAAAAACTGTTTTTT. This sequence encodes CASSLAAGKNEKLFF.

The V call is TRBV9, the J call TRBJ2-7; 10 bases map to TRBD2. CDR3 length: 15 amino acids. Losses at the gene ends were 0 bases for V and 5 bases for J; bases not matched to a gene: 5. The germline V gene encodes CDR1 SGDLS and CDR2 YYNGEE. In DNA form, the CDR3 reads TGTGCCAGCAGCGTAGCTACTAGCGGGGATCACGAGCAGTACTTC. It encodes CASSVATSGDHEQYF.

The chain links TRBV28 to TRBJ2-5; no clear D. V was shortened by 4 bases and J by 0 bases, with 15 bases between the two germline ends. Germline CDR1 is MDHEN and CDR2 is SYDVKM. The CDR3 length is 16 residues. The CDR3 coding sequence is TGTGCCAGCAGTTCTTCCCCGACATCGTACCAAGAGACCCAGTACTTC. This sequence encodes CASSSSPTSYQETQYF.

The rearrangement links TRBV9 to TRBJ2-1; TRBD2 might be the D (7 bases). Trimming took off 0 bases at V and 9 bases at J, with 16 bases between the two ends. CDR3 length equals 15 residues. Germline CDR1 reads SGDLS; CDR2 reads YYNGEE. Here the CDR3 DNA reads TGTGCCAGCAGCGTAGGGGGGGGCAGTTTTGGTGAGCAGTTCTTC. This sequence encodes CASSVGGGSFGEQFF.

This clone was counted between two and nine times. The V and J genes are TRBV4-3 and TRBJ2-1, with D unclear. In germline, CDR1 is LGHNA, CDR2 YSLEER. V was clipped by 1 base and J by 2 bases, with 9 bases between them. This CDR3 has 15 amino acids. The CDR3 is CASSQGSAPYNEQFF. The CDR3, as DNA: TGCGCCAGCAGCCAAGGATCCGCGCCCTACAATGAGCAGTTCTTC.

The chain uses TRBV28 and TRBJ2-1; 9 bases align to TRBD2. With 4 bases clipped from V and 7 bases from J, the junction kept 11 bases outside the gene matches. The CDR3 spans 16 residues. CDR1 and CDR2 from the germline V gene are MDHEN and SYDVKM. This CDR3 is CASSSVTSGKRNEQFF. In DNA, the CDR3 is TGTGCCAGCAGTTCGGTGACTAGCGGAAAACGAAATGAGCAGTTCTTC.

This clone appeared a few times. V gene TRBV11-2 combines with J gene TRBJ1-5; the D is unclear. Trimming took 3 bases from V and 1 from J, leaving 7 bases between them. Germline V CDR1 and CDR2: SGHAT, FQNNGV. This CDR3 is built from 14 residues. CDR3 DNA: TGTGCCAGCAGCTTGGCAGGCAGCAATCAGCCCCAGCATTTT. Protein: CASSLAGSNQPQHF.

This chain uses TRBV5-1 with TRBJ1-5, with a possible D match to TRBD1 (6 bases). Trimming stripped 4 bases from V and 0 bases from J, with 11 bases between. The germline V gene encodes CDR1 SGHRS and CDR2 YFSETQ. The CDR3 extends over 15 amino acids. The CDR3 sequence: CASSVDSSSNQPQHF. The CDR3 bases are TGCGCCAGCAGCGTGGACAGCAGTAGCAATCAGCCCCAGCATTTT.

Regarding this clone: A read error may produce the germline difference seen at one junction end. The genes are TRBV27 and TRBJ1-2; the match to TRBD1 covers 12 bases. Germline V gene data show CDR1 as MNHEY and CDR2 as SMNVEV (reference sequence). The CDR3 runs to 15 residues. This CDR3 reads CVSSVNRDRGHGYTF. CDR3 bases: TGTGTCAGCAGCGTAAACCGGGACAGGGGGCATGGCTACACCTTC.

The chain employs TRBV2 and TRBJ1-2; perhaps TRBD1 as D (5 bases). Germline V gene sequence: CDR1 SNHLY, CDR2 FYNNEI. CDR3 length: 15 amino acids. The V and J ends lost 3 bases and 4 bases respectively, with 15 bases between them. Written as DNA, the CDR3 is TGTGCCAGCAGTGATCAGGGTCGGGTAACCTATGGCTACACCTTC. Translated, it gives CASSDQGRVTYGYTF. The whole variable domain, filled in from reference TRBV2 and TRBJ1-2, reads EPEVTQTPSHQVTQMGQEVILRCVPISNHLYFYWYRQILGQKVEFLVSFYNNEISEKSEIFDDQFSVERPDGSNFTLKIRSTKLEDSAMYFCASSDQGRVTYGYTFGSGTRLTVV.

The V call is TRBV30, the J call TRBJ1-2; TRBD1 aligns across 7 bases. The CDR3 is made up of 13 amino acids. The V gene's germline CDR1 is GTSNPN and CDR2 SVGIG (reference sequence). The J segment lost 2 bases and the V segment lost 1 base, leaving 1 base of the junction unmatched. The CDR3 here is CAWSAGQNYGYTF. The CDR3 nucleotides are TGTGCCTGGAGTGCGGGACAGAACTATGGCTACACCTTC.

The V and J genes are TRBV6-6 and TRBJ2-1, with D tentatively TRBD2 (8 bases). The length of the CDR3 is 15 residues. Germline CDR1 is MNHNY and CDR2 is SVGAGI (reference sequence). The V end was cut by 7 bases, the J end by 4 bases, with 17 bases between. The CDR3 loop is CASTGGDSFYNEQFF. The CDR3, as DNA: TGTGCCAGCACCGGGGGGGACAGCTTTTACAATGAGCAGTTCTTC.

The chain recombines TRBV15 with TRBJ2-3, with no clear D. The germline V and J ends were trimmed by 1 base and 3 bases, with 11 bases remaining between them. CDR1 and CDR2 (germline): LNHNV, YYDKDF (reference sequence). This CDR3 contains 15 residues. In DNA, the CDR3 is TGTGCCACCAGCAGAGTCACGGTGGAGACAGATACGCAGTATTTT. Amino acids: CATSRVTVETDTQYF.

CDR3 residues: CASSQDFPGYPDTQYF. DNA for the CDR3: TGCGCCAGCAGCCAAGATTTCCCGGGGTACCCAGATACGCAGTATTTT. The genes are TRBV4-3 and TRBJ2-3, with a tentative D call TRBD2 (5 bases). This CDR3 is built from 16 residues. Per the germline V gene, CDR1 is LGHNA and CDR2 is YSLEER. The V gene lost 0 bases and the J gene lost 4 bases, with 14 bases spanning the gap.

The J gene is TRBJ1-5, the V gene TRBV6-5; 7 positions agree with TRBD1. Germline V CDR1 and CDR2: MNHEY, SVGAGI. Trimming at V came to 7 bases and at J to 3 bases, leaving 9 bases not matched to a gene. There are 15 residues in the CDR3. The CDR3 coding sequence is TGTGCCAGCATCGAACAGGGGCTCCTCAATCAGCCCCAGCATTTT. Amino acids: CASIEQGLLNQPQHF.

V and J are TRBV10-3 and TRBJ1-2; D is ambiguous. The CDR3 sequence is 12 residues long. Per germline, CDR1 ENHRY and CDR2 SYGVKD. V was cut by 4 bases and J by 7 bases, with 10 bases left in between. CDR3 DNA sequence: TGTGCCATCAGTGGGGCCCCGTCTGGCTACACCTTC. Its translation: CAISGAPSGYTF.

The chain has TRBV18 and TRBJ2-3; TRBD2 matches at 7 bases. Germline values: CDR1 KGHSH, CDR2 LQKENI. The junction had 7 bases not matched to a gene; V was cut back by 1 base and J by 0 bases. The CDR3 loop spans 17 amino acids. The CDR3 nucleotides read TGTGCCAGCTCACCACTCCTAGCGGAACTTAGCACAGATACGCAGTATTTT. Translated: CASSPLLAELSTDTQYF.

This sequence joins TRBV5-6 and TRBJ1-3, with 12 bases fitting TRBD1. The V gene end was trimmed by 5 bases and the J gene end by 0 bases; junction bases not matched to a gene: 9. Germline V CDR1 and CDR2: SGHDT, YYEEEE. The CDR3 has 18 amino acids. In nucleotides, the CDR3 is TGTGCCAGCAGTTACCGGGACAGGGGGCGATTCTCTGGAAACACCATATATTTT. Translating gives CASSYRDRGRFSGNTIYF.

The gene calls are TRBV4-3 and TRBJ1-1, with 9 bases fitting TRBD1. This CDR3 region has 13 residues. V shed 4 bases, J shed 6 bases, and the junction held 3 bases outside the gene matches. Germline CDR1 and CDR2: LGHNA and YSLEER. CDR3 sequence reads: CASSRDREAEAFF. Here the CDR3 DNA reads TGCGCCAGCAGCCGGGACAGGGAGGCTGAAGCTTTCTTT.

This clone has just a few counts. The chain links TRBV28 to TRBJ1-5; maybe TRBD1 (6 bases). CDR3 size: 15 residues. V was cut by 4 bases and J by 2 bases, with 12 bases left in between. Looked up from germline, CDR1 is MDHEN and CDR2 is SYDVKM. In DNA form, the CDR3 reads TGTGCCAGCAGTTCAGGACAGTTAGGCAATCAGCCCCAGCATTTT. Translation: CASSSGQLGNQPQHF.

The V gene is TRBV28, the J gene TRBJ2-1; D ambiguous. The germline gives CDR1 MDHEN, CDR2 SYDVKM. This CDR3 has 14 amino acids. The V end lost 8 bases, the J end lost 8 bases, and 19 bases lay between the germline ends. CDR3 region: CASSLRPLVDEQFF. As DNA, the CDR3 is TGTGCCAGCTCCCTAAGGCCCCTAGTAGATGAGCAGTTCTTC.

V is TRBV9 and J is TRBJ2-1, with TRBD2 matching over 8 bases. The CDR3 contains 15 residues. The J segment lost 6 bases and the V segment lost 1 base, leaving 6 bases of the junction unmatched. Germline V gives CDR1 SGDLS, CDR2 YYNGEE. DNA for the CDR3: TGTGCCAGCAGCGTATTTGCCGGGAGGGCCAATGAGCAGTTCTTC. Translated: CASSVFAGRANEQFF.